The 8 T cell receptor beta chains given below trace back to one sample, sequenced in a study of T cells in tuberculosis. Produced via immunoSEQ multiplex PCR; TCRdb's table is partial and in-frame only. This sample has 35,000 to 40,000 clones, with around 92% found just once. Sequencing was done on a sample of PBMCs. The receptors shown here come from a donor between 5 and 29 years old with latent tuberculosis or without tuberculosis infection. Some clones in this sample may be carry-over from other donors' samples.

The genes are TRBV11-2 and TRBJ1-1; 7 bases match TRBD1. Germline CDR1 and CDR2: SGHAT and FQNNGV. The CDR3 sequence is 17 residues long. V shed 0 bases and J 1 base; nucleotides not matched to a gene: 8. As DNA, the CDR3 is TGTGCCAGCAGCTTAGAATTCTTCCGGGACAGGAACACTGAAGCTTTCTTT. This gives the protein CASSLEFFRDRNTEAFF. Variable domain in full (rest from reference TRBV11-2 and TRBJ1-1): EAGVAQSPRYKIIEKRQSVAFWCNPISGHATLYWYQQILGQGPKLLIQFQNNGVVDDSQLPKDRFSAERLKGVDSTLKIQPAKLEDSAVYLCASSLEFFRDRNTEAFFGQGTRLTVV.

The chain recombines TRBV6-5 with TRBJ2-3, with unresolved D. The CDR3 is made up of 13 amino acids. Trimming stripped 6 bases from V and 0 bases from J, with 7 bases between. Germline CDR1 and CDR2: MNHEY and SVGAGI. CDR3 sequence (DNA): TGTGCCAGCAGAGTCTACAGCACAGATACGCAGTATTTT. Translation gives CASRVYSTDTQYF.

This rearrangement joins TRBV11-3 to TRBJ1-1; 8 bases align to TRBD1. With 7 bases clipped from V and 1 base from J, the junction kept 8 bases outside the gene matches. The CDR3 has 15 residues. CDR1 is SGHNT and CDR2 is YENEEA in the germline V gene. In nucleotides, the CDR3 is TGTGCCAGCAATGGTGGGACAGGCGAGAACACTGAAGCTTTCTTT. It codes for CASNGGTGENTEAFF.

V is TRBV25-1 and J is TRBJ2-3; TRBD2 matches 7 bases. The CDR3 totals 15 residues. The germline gives CDR1 MGHDK, CDR2 SYGVNS. Trimming took 5 bases from V and 0 from J; bases not matched to a gene: 5. The CDR3 region has the DNA TGTGCCAGCAGTTCTGCGGGGGTAAGCACAGATACGCAGTATTTT. This encodes CASSSAGVSTDTQYF.

The chain carries TRBV7-2 and TRBJ2-3; 11 bases are a match to TRBD2. Germline-derived CDR1 and CDR2 are SGHTA and FQGNSA. V was clipped by 3 bases and J by 5 bases; unmatched bases: 7. CDR3 length: 16 residues. CDR3 protein: CASSFSGGAWIDTQYF. The CDR3 coding sequence is TGTGCCAGCAGCTTTAGCGGGGGGGCCTGGATAGATACGCAGTATTTT.

The chain joins TRBV4-3 to TRBJ2-1; D remains unclear. This CDR3 has 15 residues. CDR1 and CDR2 (germline): LGHNA, YSLEER. The V and J ends lost 0 bases and 8 bases respectively, with 14 bases between them. Here the CDR3 DNA reads TGCGCCAGCAGCCAAGAAATGCTAGGATGGGATGAGCAGTTCTTC. This translates into CASSQEMLGWDEQFF.

CDR3 region: CASSADRGRNEQFF. The CDR3 bases are TGCGCCAGCAGTGCAGACCGTGGGCGCAATGAGCAGTTCTTC. The chain is built from TRBV10-1 and TRBJ2-1, with D unclear. Germline V lookup: CDR1 WNHNN, CDR2 SYGVQD (reference sequence). This CDR3 is 14 amino acids long. Trimming left V 4 bases short and J 6 bases short, with 13 bases between.

J is TRBJ1-1 and V is TRBV5-1; D is unresolved. Germline-derived CDR1 and CDR2 are SGHRS and YFSETQ. The V end lost 0 bases, the J end lost 5 bases, and 8 bases lay between the germline ends. There are 13 residues in the CDR3. In DNA, the CDR3 is TGCGCCAGCAGCTTGGCTGGGAGGACTGAAGCTTTCTTT. This encodes CASSLAGRTEAFF. Variable domain in full (rest from reference TRBV5-1 and TRBJ1-1): KAGVTQTPRYLIKTRGQQVTLSCSPISGHRSVSWYQQTPGQGLQFLFEYFSETQRNKGNFPGRFSGRQFSNSRSEMNVSTLELGDSALYLCASSLAGRTEAFFGQGTRLTVV.